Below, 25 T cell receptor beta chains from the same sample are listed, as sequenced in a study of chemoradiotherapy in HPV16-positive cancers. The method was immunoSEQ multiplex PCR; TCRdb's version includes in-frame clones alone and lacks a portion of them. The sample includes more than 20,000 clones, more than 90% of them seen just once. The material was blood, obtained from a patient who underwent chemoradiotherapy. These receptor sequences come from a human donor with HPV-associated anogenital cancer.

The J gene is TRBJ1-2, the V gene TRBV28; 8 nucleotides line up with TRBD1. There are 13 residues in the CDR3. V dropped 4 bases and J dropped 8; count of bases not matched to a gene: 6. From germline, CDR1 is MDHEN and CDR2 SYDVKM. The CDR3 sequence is CASSSQGAGGYTF. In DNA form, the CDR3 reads TGTGCCAGCAGTTCGCAGGGGGCGGGGGGCTACACCTTC.

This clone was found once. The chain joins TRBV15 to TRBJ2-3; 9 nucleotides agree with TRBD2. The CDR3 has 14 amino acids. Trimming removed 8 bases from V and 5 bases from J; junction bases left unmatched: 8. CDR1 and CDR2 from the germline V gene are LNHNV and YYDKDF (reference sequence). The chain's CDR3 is CATSGTSRRDTQYF. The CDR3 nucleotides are TGTGCCACCTCCGGGACTAGCAGAAGAGATACGCAGTATTTT.

The CDR3 coding sequence is TGTGCCATCAGTGACCGGGACACGAATGGCTACACCTTC. Translation gives CAISDRDTNGYTF. The rearrangement joins TRBV10-3 to TRBJ1-2; perhaps TRBD1 as D (6 bases). The CDR3 consists of 13 residues. Germline CDR1 ENHRY, CDR2 SYGVKD. Between the trimmed V and J ends, which lost 3 bases and 6 bases, there was a span of 11 bases.

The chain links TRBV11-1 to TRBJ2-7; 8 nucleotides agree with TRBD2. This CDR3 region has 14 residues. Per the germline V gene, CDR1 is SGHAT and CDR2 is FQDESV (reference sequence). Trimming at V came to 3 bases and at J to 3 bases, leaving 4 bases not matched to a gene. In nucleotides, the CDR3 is TGTGCCAGCAGCTTCGGGGGGGGGAGCTACGAGCAGTACTTC. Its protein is CASSFGGGSYEQYF.

The CDR3 here is CATSRGEDTQYF. CDR3 nucleotides: TGTGCCACCAGCAGAGGGGAGGATACGCAGTATTTT. The chain uses TRBV15 and TRBJ2-3; maybe TRBD2 (5 bases). Trimming removed 1 base from V and 6 bases from J, with 5 bases in between. This CDR3 contains 12 residues. Germline CDR1 LNHNV, CDR2 YYDKDF (reference sequence).

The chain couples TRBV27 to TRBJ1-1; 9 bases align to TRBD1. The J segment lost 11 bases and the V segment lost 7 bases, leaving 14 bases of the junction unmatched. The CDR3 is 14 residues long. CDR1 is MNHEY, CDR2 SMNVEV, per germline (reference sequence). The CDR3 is CASTGTGLLSSAFF. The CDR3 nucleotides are TGTGCCAGCACCGGGACAGGGCTCCTTTCCTCGGCTTTCTTT.

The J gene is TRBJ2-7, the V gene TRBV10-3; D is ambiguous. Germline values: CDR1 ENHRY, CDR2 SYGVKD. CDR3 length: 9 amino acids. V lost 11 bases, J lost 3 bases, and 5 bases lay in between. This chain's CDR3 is CAPDYEQYF. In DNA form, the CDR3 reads TGTGCCCCAGACTACGAGCAGTACTTC.

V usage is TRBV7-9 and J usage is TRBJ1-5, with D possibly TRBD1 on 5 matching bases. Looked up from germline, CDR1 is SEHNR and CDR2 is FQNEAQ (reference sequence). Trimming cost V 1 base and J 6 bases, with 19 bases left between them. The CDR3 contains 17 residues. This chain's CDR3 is CASSLGYRAGRGQPQHF. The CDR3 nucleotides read TGTGCCAGCAGCTTAGGTTATCGTGCAGGGAGGGGTCAGCCCCAGCATTTT.

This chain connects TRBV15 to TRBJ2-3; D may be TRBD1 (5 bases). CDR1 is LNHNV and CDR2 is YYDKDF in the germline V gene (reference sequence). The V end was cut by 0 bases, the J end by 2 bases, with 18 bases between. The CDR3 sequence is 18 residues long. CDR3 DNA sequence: TGTGCCACCAGCAGAGATCCCCCGACAGTATCGTTCACAGATACGCAGTATTTT. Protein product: CATSRDPPTVSFTDTQYF. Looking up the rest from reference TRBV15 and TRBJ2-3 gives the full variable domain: DAMVIQNPRYQVTQFGKPVTLSCSQTLNHNVMYWYQQKSSQAPKLLFHYYDKDFNNEADTPDNFQSRRPNTSFCFLDIRSPGLGDTAMYLCATSRDPPTVSFTDTQYFGPGTRLTVL.

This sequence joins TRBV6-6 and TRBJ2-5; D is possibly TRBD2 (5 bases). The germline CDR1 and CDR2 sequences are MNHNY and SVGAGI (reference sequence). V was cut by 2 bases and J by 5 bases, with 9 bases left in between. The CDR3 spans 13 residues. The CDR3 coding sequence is TGTGCCAGCAGTTACGAGCGGTTGGAGACCCAGTACTTC. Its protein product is CASSYERLETQYF.

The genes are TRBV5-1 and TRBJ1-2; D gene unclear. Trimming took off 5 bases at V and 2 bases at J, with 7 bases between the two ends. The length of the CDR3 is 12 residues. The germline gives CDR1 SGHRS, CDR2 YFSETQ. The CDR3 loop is CASRPTNYGYTF. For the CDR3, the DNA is TGCGCCAGCAGACCTACAAACTATGGCTACACCTTC.

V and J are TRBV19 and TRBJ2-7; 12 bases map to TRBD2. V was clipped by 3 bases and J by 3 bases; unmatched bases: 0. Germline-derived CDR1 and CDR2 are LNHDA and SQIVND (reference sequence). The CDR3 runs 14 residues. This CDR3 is CASSMTSGSYEQYF. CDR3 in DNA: TGTGCCAGTAGTATGACTAGCGGGAGCTACGAGCAGTACTTC.

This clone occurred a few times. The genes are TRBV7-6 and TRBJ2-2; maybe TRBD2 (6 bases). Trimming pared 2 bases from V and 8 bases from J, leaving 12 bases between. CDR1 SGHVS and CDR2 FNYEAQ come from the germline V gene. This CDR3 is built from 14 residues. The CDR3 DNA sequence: TGTGCCAGCAGCTTATGGGGGGAAGGAGGGGAGCTGTTTTTT. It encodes CASSLWGEGGELFF.

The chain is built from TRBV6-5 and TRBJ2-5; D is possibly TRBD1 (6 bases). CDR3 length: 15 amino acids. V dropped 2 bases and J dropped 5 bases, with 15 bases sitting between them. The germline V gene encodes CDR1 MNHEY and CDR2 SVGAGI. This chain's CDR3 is CASSYRGSVGETQYF. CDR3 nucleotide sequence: TGTGCCAGCAGTTACAGGGGGTCCGTGGGGGAGACCCAGTACTTC.

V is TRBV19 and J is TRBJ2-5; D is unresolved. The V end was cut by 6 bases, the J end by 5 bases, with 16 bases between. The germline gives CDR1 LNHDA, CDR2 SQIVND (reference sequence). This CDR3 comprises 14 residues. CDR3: CASSQEPRKETQYF. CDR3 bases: TGTGCCAGTAGCCAAGAGCCTCGAAAGGAGACCCAGTACTTC.

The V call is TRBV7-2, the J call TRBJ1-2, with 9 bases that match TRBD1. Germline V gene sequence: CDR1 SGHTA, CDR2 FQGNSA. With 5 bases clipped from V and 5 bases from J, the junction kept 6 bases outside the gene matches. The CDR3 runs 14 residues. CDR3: CASSRDRGGYGYTF. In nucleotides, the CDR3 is TGTGCCAGCAGCCGAGACAGGGGGGGGTATGGCTACACCTTC.

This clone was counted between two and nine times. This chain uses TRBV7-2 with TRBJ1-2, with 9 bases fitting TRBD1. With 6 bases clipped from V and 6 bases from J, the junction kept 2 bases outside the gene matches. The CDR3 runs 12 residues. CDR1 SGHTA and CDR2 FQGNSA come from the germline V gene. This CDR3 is CASRRQGDGYTF. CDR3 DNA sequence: TGTGCCAGCAGACGACAGGGGGATGGCTACACCTTC. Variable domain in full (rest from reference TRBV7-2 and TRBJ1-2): GAGVSQSPSNKVTEKGKDVELRCDPISGHTALYWYRQSLGQGLEFLIYFQGNSAPDKSGLPSDRFSAERTGGSVSTLTIQRTQQEDSAVYLCASRRQGDGYTFGSGTRLTVV.

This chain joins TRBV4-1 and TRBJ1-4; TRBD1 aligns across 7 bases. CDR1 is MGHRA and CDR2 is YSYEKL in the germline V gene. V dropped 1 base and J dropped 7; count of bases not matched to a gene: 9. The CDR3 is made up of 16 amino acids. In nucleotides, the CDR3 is TGCGCCAGCAGCCAAGGAACGACAGGGATGGTTGAAAAACTGTTTTTT. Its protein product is CASSQGTTGMVEKLFF.

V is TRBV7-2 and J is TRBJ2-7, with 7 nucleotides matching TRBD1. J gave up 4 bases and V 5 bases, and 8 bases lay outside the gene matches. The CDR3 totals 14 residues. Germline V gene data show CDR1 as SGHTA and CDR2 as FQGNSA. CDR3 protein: CASSPRTGWYEQYF. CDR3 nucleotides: TGTGCCAGCAGCCCGCGGACAGGTTGGTACGAGCAGTACTTC.

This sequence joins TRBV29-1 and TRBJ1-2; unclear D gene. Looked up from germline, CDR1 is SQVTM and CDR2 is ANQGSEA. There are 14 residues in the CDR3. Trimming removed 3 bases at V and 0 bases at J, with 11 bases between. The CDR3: CSVEVGSPNYGYTF. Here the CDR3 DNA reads TGCAGCGTTGAGGTGGGGAGCCCTAACTATGGCTACACCTTC.

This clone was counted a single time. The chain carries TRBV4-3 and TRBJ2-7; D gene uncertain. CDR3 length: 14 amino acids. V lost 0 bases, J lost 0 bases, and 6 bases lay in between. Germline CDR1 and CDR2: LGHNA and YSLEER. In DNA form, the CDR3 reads TGCGCCAGCAGCCAAGACCCGAGCTCCTACGAGCAGTACTTC. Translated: CASSQDPSSYEQYF.

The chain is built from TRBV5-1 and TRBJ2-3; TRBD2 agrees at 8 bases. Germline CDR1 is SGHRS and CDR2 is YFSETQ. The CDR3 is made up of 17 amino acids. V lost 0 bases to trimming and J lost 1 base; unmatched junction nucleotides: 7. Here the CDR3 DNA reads TGCGCCAGCAGCTTGGCCAGGTGGCGGGGGGGCACAGATACGCAGTATTTT. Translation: CASSLARWRGGTDTQYF.

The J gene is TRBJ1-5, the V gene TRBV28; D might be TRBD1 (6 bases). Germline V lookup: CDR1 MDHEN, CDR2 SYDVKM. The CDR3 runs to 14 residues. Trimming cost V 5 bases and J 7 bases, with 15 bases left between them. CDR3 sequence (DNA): TGTGCCAGCAGTCTACAGGGAGGGCGACAGCCCCAGCATTTT. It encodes CASSLQGGRQPQHF.

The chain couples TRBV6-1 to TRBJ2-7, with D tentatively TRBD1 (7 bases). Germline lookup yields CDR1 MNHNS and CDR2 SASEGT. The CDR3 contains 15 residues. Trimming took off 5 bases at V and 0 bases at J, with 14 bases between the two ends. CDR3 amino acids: CASSRAGTASYEQYF. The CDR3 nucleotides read TGTGCCAGCAGTCGGGCGGGGACAGCCTCCTACGAGCAGTACTTC.

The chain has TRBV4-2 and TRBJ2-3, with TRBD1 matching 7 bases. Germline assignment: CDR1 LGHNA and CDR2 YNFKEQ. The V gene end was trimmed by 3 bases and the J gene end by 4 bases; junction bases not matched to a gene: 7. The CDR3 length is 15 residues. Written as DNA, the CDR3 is TGTGCCAGCAGCCAGAGCCAGGGGGAGTCAGATACGCAGTATTTT. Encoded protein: CASSQSQGESDTQYF.